The next 16 T cell receptor beta chains were all read from a single sample in a study of T cell repertoires in cytomegalovirus infection. MiXCR was run by TCRdb on the reads, yielding one entry per CDR3 protein. The sample records approximately 140,000 distinct CDR3 sequences, roughly 6.5% being singletons. Sequenced input: PBMCs. The receptors were sampled from a human donor in good health (CMV status not recorded). Some clones in this sample may be carry-over from other donors' samples.

The gene calls are TRBV29-1 and TRBJ2-2; a possible D gene is TRBD2 (7 bases). Germline V lookup: CDR1 SQVTM, CDR2 ANQGSEA. CDR3 length equals 15 residues. Trimming left V 4 bases short and J 1 base short, with 13 bases between. DNA of the CDR3: TGCAGCGTTGTGACGGGGGGCATGAACACCGGGGAGCTGTTTTTT. The encoded protein is CSVVTGGMNTGELFF.

This chain connects TRBV3-1 to TRBJ2-5; 14 bases map to TRBD2. This CDR3 contains 15 residues. In germline, CDR1 is LGHDT, CDR2 YNNKEL (reference sequence). The ends lost 4 bases at V and 8 bases at J; junction bases unmatched: 6. The CDR3 nucleotides are TGTGCCAGCAGCCTATCTGGGACTAGCGGGGGCACCCAGTACTTC. Protein sequence: CASSLSGTSGGTQYF.

This clonotype was seen repeatedly, ten times or more. V gene TRBV5-4 combines with J gene TRBJ2-1, with D perhaps being TRBD1 or TRBD2 (6 bases each). Trimming removed 4 bases from V and 4 bases from J, with 15 bases in between. The germline CDR1 and CDR2 sequences are SGHNT and YYREEE (reference sequence). The CDR3 consists of 15 residues. DNA for the CDR3: TGTGCCAGCAGCCGTGCCAGGGGAGGTTACAATGAGCAGTTCTTC. This codes for CASSRARGGYNEQFF.

This clonotype was counted at least ten times. J is TRBJ2-3 and V is TRBV7-9; possibly TRBD1 or TRBD2 for D (5 bases each). The germline gives CDR1 SEHNR, CDR2 FQNEAQ (reference sequence). Trimming cost V 0 bases and J 7 bases, with 17 bases left between them. The CDR3 has 16 residues. The CDR3 is CASSLAAGGTMNTQYF. Here the CDR3 DNA reads TGTGCCAGCAGCTTAGCCGCAGGTGGGACGATGAATACGCAGTATTTT.

This clonotype was picked up a small number of times. V gene TRBV29-1 combines with J gene TRBJ2-1, with 7 bases aligning to TRBD1. This CDR3 has 13 amino acids. CDR1 is SQVTM and CDR2 is ANQGSEA in the germline V gene. The DNA for the CDR3 is TGCAGTGGAAGGGTACAGGGGTCCAATGAGCAGTTCTTC. Translation gives CSGRVQGSNEQFF.

The gene calls are TRBV7-2 and TRBJ1-2; D remains unclear. The germline gives CDR1 SGHTA, CDR2 FQGNSA. Trimming pared 5 bases from V and 8 bases from J, leaving 12 bases between. This CDR3 is 12 amino acids long. In nucleotides, the CDR3 is TGTGCCAGCAGCAGTCAGTGGTTCGGCTACACCTTC. Protein sequence: CASSSQWFGYTF.

This clonotype was recorded many times. V and J are TRBV7-2 and TRBJ2-2; 8 positions match TRBD1. Trimming removed 1 base from V and 0 bases from J; junction bases left unmatched: 1. Germline CDR1 reads SGHTA; CDR2 reads FQGNSA. The CDR3 runs 16 residues. The DNA for the CDR3 is TGTGCCAGCAGCTTAGAGGGACAGGCGAACACCGGGGAGCTGTTTTTT. Its translation: CASSLEGQANTGELFF. The whole variable domain, remainder taken from reference TRBV7-2 and TRBJ2-2, is GAGVSQSPSNKVTEKGKDVELRCDPISGHTALYWYRQSLGQGLEFLIYFQGNSAPDKSGLPSDRFSAERTGGSVSTLTIQRTQQEDSAVYLCASSLEGQANTGELFFGEGSRLTVL.

This clonotype was detected ten times or more. The chain uses TRBV7-2 and TRBJ1-1, with TRBD1 identical over 8 bases. V dropped 2 bases and J dropped 6; count of bases not matched to a gene: 5. CDR3 length: 14 residues. Germline V gene data show CDR1 as SGHTA and CDR2 as FQGNSA. The CDR3 loop reads CASSLSLTGAEAFF. DNA of the CDR3: TGTGCCAGCAGCTTATCCCTGACAGGGGCTGAAGCTTTCTTT. Together with reference TRBV7-2 and TRBJ1-1, the CDR3 gives the full variable domain: GAGVSQSPSNKVTEKGKDVELRCDPISGHTALYWYRQSLGQGLEFLIYFQGNSAPDKSGLPSDRFSAERTGGSVSTLTIQRTQQEDSAVYLCASSLSLTGAEAFFGQGTRLTVV.

In its sample, this clonotype was seen many times. The chain carries TRBV28 and TRBJ1-5; the match to TRBD1 covers 8 bases. The germline V gene has CDR1 MDHEN and CDR2 SYDVKM. There are 14 residues in the CDR3. With 6 bases clipped from V and 6 bases from J, the junction kept 7 bases outside the gene matches. The CDR3 protein is CASRGQVVGQPQHF. The CDR3 DNA reads TGTGCCAGCAGGGGACAGGTCGTGGGTCAGCCCCAGCATTTT.

At least ten counts were recorded for this clonotype. The V gene is TRBV7-8, the J gene TRBJ1-4, with TRBD1 as a possible D gene (6 bases). Germline V gene lookup returns CDR1 SGHVS and CDR2 FQNEAQ. The CDR3 length is 14 residues. The germline V and J ends were trimmed by 0 bases and 5 bases, with 7 bases remaining between them. CDR3 sequence (DNA): TGTGCCAGCAGCTTAGCAGGGACAAATGAAAAACTGTTTTTT. Its protein is CASSLAGTNEKLFF.

This clonotype was picked up a small number of times. The gene calls are TRBV28 and TRBJ1-2; D is unclear. Trimming pared 8 bases from V and 4 bases from J, leaving 17 bases between. This CDR3 contains 14 residues. CDR1 is MDHEN, CDR2 SYDVKM, per germline. CDR3 sequence reads: CASYGLRRVYGYTF. The CDR3 DNA is TGTGCCAGCTACGGACTCCGGAGGGTCTATGGCTACACCTTC.

This clonotype was seen a handful of times. The chain couples TRBV7-9 to TRBJ2-5; 9 bases are a match to TRBD1. The V gene's germline CDR1 is SEHNR and CDR2 FQNEAQ (reference sequence). The CDR3 covers 14 residues. V dropped 6 bases and J dropped 4; count of bases not matched to a gene: 6. The CDR3 protein is CASSSGQGVETQYF. The CDR3, as DNA: TGTGCCAGCAGTTCGGGACAGGGTGTAGAGACCCAGTACTTC.

In its sample, this clonotype was seen many times. The V call is TRBV6-6, the J call TRBJ2-7; 9 nucleotides match TRBD2. Germline CDR1 reads MNHNY; CDR2 reads SVGAGI (reference sequence). The CDR3 runs to 15 residues. The V segment lost 0 bases and the J segment 3 bases; nucleotides outside the gene matches: 3. CDR3 in amino acids: CASSYSPSGDYEQYF. As DNA, the CDR3 is TGTGCCAGCAGTTACTCGCCTAGCGGGGACTACGAGCAGTACTTC.

J is TRBJ1-2 and V is TRBV12-3 or TRBV12-4; 11 positions match TRBD1. Trimming at V came to 6 bases and at J to 4 bases, leaving 4 bases not matched to a gene. This CDR3 region has 14 residues. The CDR3 nucleotides read TGTGCCAGCAGCGGACAGGGGGCGAGCTATGGCTACACCTTC. Protein sequence: CASSGQGASYGYTF.

The V call is TRBV7-2, the J call TRBJ1-1; D call uncertain. V was pared by 2 bases and J by 0 bases, with 7 bases between. The CDR3 spans 14 residues. CDR1 SGHTA and CDR2 FQGNSA come from the germline V gene. Written as DNA, the CDR3 is TGTGCCAGCAGCTTAATCCATATGAACACTGAAGCTTTCTTT. Residues: CASSLIHMNTEAFF. Based on the CDR3 plus reference TRBV7-2 and TRBJ1-1, the full variable domain is GAGVSQSPSNKVTEKGKDVELRCDPISGHTALYWYRQSLGQGLEFLIYFQGNSAPDKSGLPSDRFSAERTGGSVSTLTIQRTQQEDSAVYLCASSLIHMNTEAFFGQGTRLTVV.

The sample holds one count of this clonotype. The chain recombines TRBV20-1 with TRBJ2-1; 10 nucleotides line up with TRBD2. CDR1 and CDR2 (germline): DFQATT, SNEGSKA (reference sequence). The CDR3 has 13 residues. CDR3 amino acids: CTVAGGSYNEQFF. In DNA form, the CDR3 reads TGCACCGTAGCGGGGGGCTCCTACAATGAGCAGTTCTTC.